One and the same sample provided the 20 T cell receptor beta chains below, sequenced in a study of shared clonotypes between healthy human individuals. Profiling relied on immunoSEQ multiplex PCR, and the TCRdb table lists in-frame clones only, not all of them. The sample includes hundreds of thousands of clones, roughly 92% of them seen just once. Naive CD8 cells lacked CD45RO and underwent positive selection for CCR7, leaving out terminally differentiated effector memory CD45RA+ cells. The specimen was naive CD8+ T cells sorted from blood. The origin of the receptors is a man aged 25-40 years in good health.

A remark on this clone: Other DNA sequences within the sample encode an identical CDR3. This chain links TRBV28 with TRBJ1-2; TRBD1 matches 7 bases. The CDR3 sequence is 14 residues long. Germline V lookup: CDR1 MDHEN, CDR2 SYDVKM. With V trimmed by 4 bases and J by 5 bases, 7 bases remained unmatched. In DNA, the CDR3 is TGTGCCAGCAGTTCCCGTGACAGGGCGTATGGCTACACCTTC. Encoded protein: CASSSRDRAYGYTF.

Written as DNA, the CDR3 is TGCGCCACTTCGACAGGGGGGTTGGAGGGGCAGTTCTTC. Amino acids: CATSTGGLEGQFF. This chain joins TRBV10-2 and TRBJ2-1; the match to TRBD1 covers 9 bases. The CDR3 is made up of 13 amino acids. Germline CDR1 WSHSY, CDR2 SAAADI. With 10 bases clipped from V and 12 bases from J, the junction kept 13 bases outside the gene matches.

V usage is TRBV7-9 and J usage is TRBJ2-3, with TRBD1 as a possible D gene (5 bases). The CDR3 consists of 15 residues. V was pared by 3 bases and J by 3 bases, with 13 bases between. Germline loops: CDR1 SEHNR, CDR2 FQNEAQ (reference sequence). CDR3 DNA sequence: TGTGCCAGCAGCTTCCTGGGGCGTGAGACAGATACGCAGTATTTT. Protein product: CASSFLGRETDTQYF.

V and J are TRBV6-1 and TRBJ2-1; 10 bases align to TRBD1. Germline loops: CDR1 MNHNS, CDR2 SASEGT. V lost 2 bases, J lost 9 bases, and 13 bases stayed unmatched. The CDR3 is 17 amino acids. The CDR3 region has the DNA TGTGCCAGCAGTGAAACGGGTGTTTGGGACAGGGGCGTTGAGCAGTTCTTC. Translating gives CASSETGVWDRGVEQFF.

This clone occurred a few times. The J gene is TRBJ2-1, the V gene TRBV6-4; perhaps TRBD1 as D (6 bases). Between the trimmed V and J ends, which lost 4 bases and 5 bases, there was a span of 12 bases. The CDR3 has 14 amino acids. Germline V gives CDR1 MRHNA, CDR2 SNTAGT. CDR3 in amino acids: CASSVSGEHNEQFF. CDR3 bases: TGTGCCAGCAGTGTCTCAGGGGAACACAATGAGCAGTTCTTC.

This chain uses TRBV7-9 with TRBJ2-7; 10 bases map to TRBD1. The ends lost 4 bases at V and 7 bases at J; junction bases unmatched: 13. The CDR3 has 16 residues. Germline assignment: CDR1 SEHNR and CDR2 FQNEAQ (reference sequence). CDR3 amino acids: CASSSPPGQGFREQYF. As DNA, the CDR3 is TGTGCCAGCAGCTCCCCCCCGGGACAGGGGTTCAGGGAGCAGTACTTC.

The V and J genes are TRBV4-1 and TRBJ2-5; D is ambiguous. CDR1 and CDR2 from the germline V gene are MGHRA and YSYEKL. The CDR3 has 18 amino acids. V was shortened by 0 bases and J by 2 bases, with 19 bases between the two germline ends. The CDR3 reads CASSQDRVSELGQETQYF. The DNA of the CDR3 is TGCGCCAGCAGCCAAGATAGGGTGTCTGAGTTGGGGCAAGAGACCCAGTACTTC.

V gene TRBV5-1 combines with J gene TRBJ2-2, with D hard to call. The CDR3 has 14 residues. Germline-derived CDR1 and CDR2 are SGHRS and YFSETQ. Trimming left V 1 base short and J 5 bases short, with 9 bases between. For the CDR3, the DNA is TGCGCCAGCAGCTTGAAATATGAAACCGGGGAGCTGTTTTTT. Translation: CASSLKYETGELFF.

The V and J genes are TRBV7-6 and TRBJ2-1; the D gene could be TRBD1 or TRBD2 (5 bases each). Between the trimmed V and J ends, which lost 5 bases and 9 bases, there was a span of 11 bases. The CDR3 spans 12 residues. Looked up from germline, CDR1 is SGHVS and CDR2 is FNYEAQ. The CDR3 protein is CASSLGETEQFF. CDR3 DNA: TGTGCCAGCAGCCTGGGGGAGACTGAGCAGTTCTTC.

The chain joins TRBV29-1 to TRBJ2-1; 9 bases agree with TRBD2. CDR3 size: 14 residues. Germline values: CDR1 SQVTM, CDR2 ANQGSEA. CDR3 in DNA: TGCGGGGGTGTAGGGCTAGCGGGGTACAATGAGCAGTTCTTC. It codes for CGGVGLAGYNEQFF.

The chain uses TRBV27 and TRBJ2-3; the match to TRBD2 covers 7 bases. Germline V CDR1 and CDR2: MNHEY, SMNVEV (reference sequence). The CDR3 contains 11 residues. Trimming cost V 3 bases and J 9 bases; bases outside gene matches: 0. The CDR3 bases are TGTGCCAGCAGTTTCGGGAGGACGCAGTATTTT. Amino acid sequence: CASSFGRTQYF.

This chain links TRBV18 with TRBJ2-1; 8 bases are shared with TRBD2. CDR3 length equals 18 residues. Losses at the gene ends were 3 bases for V and 5 bases for J; bases not matched to a gene: 15. Germline CDR1 KGHSH, CDR2 LQKENI. The CDR3 DNA reads as TGTGCCAGCTCACCGACTTTGGATTTTGATAGCGGGAACAATGAGCAGTTCTTC. This translates into CASSPTLDFDSGNNEQFF.

The chain links TRBV11-2 to TRBJ2-5, with 7 nucleotides matching TRBD1. There are 13 residues in the CDR3. Trimming removed 6 bases from V and 2 bases from J; junction bases left unmatched: 3. Germline CDR1 reads SGHAT; CDR2 reads FQNNGV. This CDR3 reads CASRWDSQETQYF. CDR3 in DNA: TGTGCCAGCAGATGGGACAGTCAAGAGACCCAGTACTTC.

About this clone itself: This CDR3 is also generated by other DNA sequences in the sample. The DNA for the CDR3 is TGTGCCAGCAGTTTCGGGGCTGCCTACAATGAGCAGTTCTTC. Its protein product is CASSFGAAYNEQFF. This chain links TRBV27 with TRBJ2-1; D may be TRBD1 or TRBD2 (5 bases each). The length of the CDR3 is 14 residues. V was cut by 3 bases and J by 2 bases, with 8 bases left in between. Germline V CDR1 and CDR2: MNHEY, SMNVEV (reference sequence).

The rearrangement joins TRBV11-1 to TRBJ2-7, with 8 bases fitting TRBD1. The CDR3 is made up of 14 amino acids. V gave up 1 base and J gave up 2 bases; unmatched junction bases: 1. Germline V gives CDR1 SGHAT, CDR2 FQDESV (reference sequence). The CDR3 spells CASSLGQGTYEQYF. Written as DNA, the CDR3 is TGTGCCAGCAGCTTAGGACAGGGGACCTACGAGCAGTACTTC.

The chain combines TRBV7-9 with TRBJ2-1; D gene unclear. Germline CDR1 and CDR2: SEHNR and FQNEAQ (reference sequence). The V and J ends lost 5 bases and 7 bases respectively, with 9 bases between them. The CDR3 is 12 amino acids. The CDR3 protein is CASSQIGNEQFF. CDR3 nucleotides: TGTGCCAGCAGCCAGATAGGGAATGAGCAGTTCTTC.

In this sample, this clone turned up once. The rearrangement uses TRBV4-1 and TRBJ2-7; TRBD1 is a possible D gene (5 bases). The V gene's germline CDR1 is MGHRA and CDR2 YSYEKL. The germline V and J ends were trimmed by 2 bases and 5 bases, with 16 bases remaining between them. The CDR3 contains 15 residues. In DNA form, the CDR3 reads TGCGCCAGCAGCCAATGGGGCGAAGGCCCGAACGAGCAGTACTTC. It yields the protein CASSQWGEGPNEQYF.

The V call is TRBV27, the J call TRBJ2-1; D is uncertain. CDR3 size: 13 residues. V was cut by 2 bases and J by 8 bases, with 10 bases left in between. CDR1 is MNHEY and CDR2 is SMNVEV in the germline V gene (reference sequence). The DNA of the CDR3 is TGTGCCAGCAGTTTAGCAGCCTTGGATGAGCAGTTCTTC. Translating gives CASSLAALDEQFF.

V and J are TRBV2 and TRBJ2-3; the match to TRBD2 covers 9 bases. The CDR3 is made up of 16 amino acids. The trim removed 6 bases at V and 3 bases at J, leaving 10 bases unmatched. Germline CDR1 is SNHLY and CDR2 is FYNNEI. The CDR3 DNA is TGTGCCAGCAGCGCCCGGTTTAGCGGGAGAACAGATACGCAGTATTTT. Translating it yields CASSARFSGRTDTQYF.

The V call is TRBV5-5, the J call TRBJ2-7; 9 bases line up with TRBD2. This CDR3 has 14 amino acids. Per germline, CDR1 SGHKS and CDR2 YYEKEE (reference sequence). V lost 2 bases, J lost 3 bases, and 3 bases stayed unmatched. Here the CDR3 DNA reads TGTGCCAGCAGCTTCGGTAGCGGGAGCTACGAGCAGTACTTC. It yields the protein CASSFGSGSYEQYF.